These 25 T cell receptor beta chains originate from one sample sequenced in a study of T-cell reconstitution after alpha-beta-depleted transplantation in children. Unique molecular identifiers were incorporated during preparation of the TCRbeta library. TCRdb reanalysed the PCR reads using MiXCR and keeps one entry per CDR3 protein. This table has a few hundred thousand distinct CDR3 sequences, about a tenth appearing once. The material was PBMCs from the stem cell graft donor, obtained from the stem cell graft. Source of these receptors: a human donor who donated a stem cell graft to a child with acute myeloid leukemia.

The V and J genes are TRBV5-1 and TRBJ2-3, with D tentatively TRBD1 or TRBD2 (5 bases each). V lost 0 bases to trimming and J lost 6 bases, with 14 bases between them. CDR3 length equals 15 residues. Germline assignment: CDR1 SGHRS and CDR2 YFSETQ. The CDR3 loop reads CASSLGTRGPDTQYF. In DNA form, the CDR3 reads TGCGCCAGCAGCTTGGGCACTCGGGGCCCCGATACGCAGTATTTT.

Ten or more counts support this clonotype. The chain couples TRBV20-1 to TRBJ2-3; TRBD2 matches at 10 bases. The CDR3 covers 15 residues. Germline V gene data show CDR1 as DFQATT and CDR2 as SNEGSKA (reference sequence). V was clipped by 2 bases and J by 5 bases; unmatched bases: 7. The CDR3 sequence is CSARRPAGGQDTQYF. The CDR3 DNA reads as TGCAGTGCTAGACGGCCAGCGGGGGGGCAAGATACGCAGTATTTT.

This clonotype was seen only once. V is TRBV5-1 and J is TRBJ2-2; D ambiguous. Trimming stripped 4 bases from V and 3 bases from J, with 4 bases between. CDR1 is SGHRS, CDR2 YFSETQ, per germline. The length of the CDR3 is 12 residues. CDR3 sequence: CASSQYTGELFF. CDR3 bases: TGCGCCAGCAGCCAGTACACCGGGGAGCTGTTTTTT.

This chain connects TRBV5-5 to TRBJ2-1; no reliable D call. Trimming left V 0 bases short and J 8 bases short, with 9 bases between. The germline CDR1 and CDR2 sequences are SGHKS and YYEKEE (reference sequence). The CDR3 is made up of 13 amino acids. The CDR3 bases are TGTGCCAGCAGCTTGGCGCCCTTCCATGAGCAGTTCTTC. It translates to CASSLAPFHEQFF. Full variable domain (rest looked up from reference TRBV5-5 and TRBJ2-1): DAGVTQSPTHLIKTRGQQVTLRCSPISGHKSVSWYQQVLGQGPQFIFQYYEKEERGRGNFPDRFSARQFPNYSSELNVNALLLGDSALYLCASSLAPFHEQFFGPGTRLTVL.

The chain has TRBV5-1 and TRBJ2-4, with D tentatively TRBD1 (8 bases). Germline loops: CDR1 SGHRS, CDR2 YFSETQ. The CDR3 contains 15 residues. Trimming removed 0 bases from V and 8 bases from J, with 15 bases in between. CDR3 in DNA: TGCGCCAGCAGCTTGGTAGGACAGGGAGGGGACATTCAGTACTTC. This gives the protein CASSLVGQGGDIQYF.

The chain couples TRBV20-1 to TRBJ2-5, with a weak D call TRBD2 (6 bases). V lost 0 bases and J 1 base, leaving 15 bases between the germline ends. The CDR3 covers 16 residues. Germline V gives CDR1 DFQATT, CDR2 SNEGSKA (reference sequence). This CDR3 is CSARDFERVPQETQYF. Written as DNA, the CDR3 is TGCAGTGCTAGAGATTTCGAGCGGGTACCCCAAGAGACCCAGTACTTC.

This clonotype was counted ten times or more. This rearrangement joins TRBV5-1 to TRBJ2-1; a possible D gene is TRBD2 (6 bases). The germline V gene encodes CDR1 SGHRS and CDR2 YFSETQ. This CDR3 comprises 14 residues. The V and J ends lost 5 bases and 4 bases respectively, with 13 bases between them. CDR3 bases: TGCGCCAGCAGTTCGCCGGGAGTTTACAATGAGCAGTTCTTC. It is translated as CASSSPGVYNEQFF.

This rearrangement joins TRBV20-1 to TRBJ2-7; no reliable D call. This CDR3 comprises 11 residues. Trimming removed 3 bases at V and 5 bases at J, with 8 bases between. Germline V CDR1 and CDR2: DFQATT, SNEGSKA (reference sequence). Here the CDR3 DNA reads TGCAGTGCTAGTGTGGGCAACGAGCAGTACTTC. Protein sequence: CSASVGNEQYF.

This clonotype has only a few counts. This rearrangement joins TRBV27 to TRBJ1-4; 7 bases are shared with TRBD1. This CDR3 region has 18 residues. Germline lookup yields CDR1 MNHEY and CDR2 SMNVEV (reference sequence). Trimming took 5 bases from V and 7 from J; bases not matched to a gene: 19. CDR3 nucleotides: TGTGCCAGCAGTCGCCTCCGGGACAGAACCGTCGAAAGTGAAAAACTGTTTTTT. Protein product: CASSRLRDRTVESEKLFF.

This clonotype has a count of ten or more. The chain uses TRBV20-1 and TRBJ2-2; 11 nucleotides match TRBD2. The CDR3 sequence is 19 residues long. The germline V gene has CDR1 DFQATT and CDR2 SNEGSKA (reference sequence). J lost 1 base, V lost 5 bases, and 15 bases had no gene match. CDR3 sequence reads: CSAYLRPILAGVNTGELFF. In DNA, the CDR3 is TGCAGTGCTTACCTACGGCCCATACTAGCGGGGGTGAACACCGGGGAGCTGTTTTTT.

Only a few counts were recorded for this clonotype. The gene calls are TRBV12-3 or TRBV12-4 and TRBJ2-1; a weak D match, TRBD1 (6 bases). V was clipped by 3 bases and J by 4 bases, with 13 bases between them. The CDR3 length is 15 residues. This CDR3 reads CASSFRGRGYNEQFF. CDR3 DNA: TGTGCCAGCAGTTTCAGGGGAAGGGGTTACAATGAGCAGTTCTTC.

This clonotype turned up a few times. The chain uses TRBV6-1 and TRBJ1-1; the D gene is possibly TRBD1 (5 bases). The V gene's germline CDR1 is MNHNS and CDR2 SASEGT. V lost 10 bases and J lost 8, with 23 bases in between. The CDR3 loop spans 14 amino acids. CDR3 region: CATFSRAGGSEAFF. Here the CDR3 DNA reads TGTGCCACCTTTAGTAGGGCCGGGGGTTCAGAAGCTTTCTTT.

This clonotype came up a few times. V usage is TRBV7-8 and J usage is TRBJ2-1; TRBD2 matches 10 bases. CDR3 length: 14 residues. Trimming removed 2 bases from V and 12 bases from J; junction bases left unmatched: 7. Per germline, CDR1 SGHVS and CDR2 FQNEAQ. The CDR3 DNA is TGTGCCAGCAGCTTAAGGGTAGCGGGAGGAACGCAGTTCTTC. Translation gives CASSLRVAGGTQFF. Supplemented by reference TRBV7-8 and TRBJ2-1, the full variable domain reads GAGVSQSPRYKVAKRGQDVALRCDPISGHVSLFWYQQALGQGPEFLTYFQNEAQLDKSGLPSDRFFAERPEGSVSTLKIQRTQQEDSAVYLCASSLRVAGGTQFFGPGTRLTVL.

The chain couples TRBV4-2 to TRBJ2-5; TRBD2 aligns across 10 bases. Trimming at V came to 0 bases and at J to 2 bases, leaving 3 bases not matched to a gene. The germline V gene encodes CDR1 LGHNA and CDR2 YNFKEQ. The CDR3 extends over 16 amino acids. The CDR3 is CASSQDRLAGQETQYF. CDR3 DNA: TGTGCCAGCAGCCAAGATAGACTAGCGGGTCAAGAGACCCAGTACTTC.

The chain carries TRBV7-8 and TRBJ2-2, with 10 bases identical to TRBD2. Germline trimming cut 5 bases from V and 6 bases from J; bases unmatched to any gene: 9. Germline values: CDR1 SGHVS, CDR2 FQNEAQ. This CDR3 is 16 amino acids long. The chain's CDR3 is CASSLQLAGVSGELFF. As DNA, the CDR3 is TGTGCCAGCAGCCTCCAGCTAGCGGGGGTTTCCGGGGAGCTGTTTTTT.

This clonotype has just a few counts. A read error may produce the germline difference seen at one junction end. The CDR3 loop reads CATSLEQGNQPQHF. The DNA of the CDR3 is TGTGCCACCAGCTTGGAACAGGGCAATCAGCCCCAGCATTTT. The chain carries TRBV7-6 and TRBJ1-5, with TRBD1 as a possible D gene (5 bases). The length of the CDR3 is 14 residues. CDR1 is SGHVS, CDR2 FNYEAQ, per germline.

The chain joins TRBV6-1 to TRBJ2-1, with 9 nucleotides matching TRBD2. Per the germline V gene, CDR1 is MNHNS and CDR2 is SASEGT. There are 17 residues in the CDR3. Germline trimming cut 5 bases from V and 0 bases from J; bases unmatched to any gene: 8. CDR3: CASSIVHSGGSYNEQFF. The CDR3 DNA follows: TGTGCCAGCAGTATAGTACATAGCGGGGGCTCCTACAATGAGCAGTTCTTC.

This clonotype has at least ten counts. J is TRBJ1-2 and V is TRBV12-3 or TRBV12-4; 10 bases align to TRBD1. Unmatched junction bases numbered 5, after V lost 3 bases and J lost 4 bases. CDR3 length equals 15 residues. DNA of the CDR3: TGTGCCAGCAGTTTGGATAGGACAGGGGGCTATGGCTACACCTTC. This gives the protein CASSLDRTGGYGYTF.

This clonotype was counted only a few times. The chain couples TRBV20-1 to TRBJ2-5; maybe TRBD1 (9 bases). This CDR3 is 18 amino acids long. V dropped 4 bases and J dropped 6 bases, with 30 bases sitting between them. In germline, CDR1 is DFQATT, CDR2 SNEGSKA (reference sequence). CDR3 coding DNA: TGCAGTGCTACAAGACAGGGGGAAGTTTCGGCGGGAGGAAAGACCCAGTACTTC. This gives the protein CSATRQGEVSAGGKTQYF.

This clonotype was observed a handful of times. The V gene is TRBV5-8, the J gene TRBJ2-3; either TRBD1 or TRBD2 may supply D (6 bases each). The CDR3 is 17 residues long. Trimming cost V 2 bases and J 4 bases, with 20 bases left between them. Germline V gene data show CDR1 as SGHTS and CDR2 as YDEGEE. The CDR3, as DNA: TGTGCCAGCAGCTTTCGGGGGCGGGCAGGGTTGGCAGATACGCAGTATTTT. Translated: CASSFRGRAGLADTQYF.

The chain is built from TRBV20-1 and TRBJ2-5; 12 positions agree with TRBD1. V shed 6 bases, J shed 4 bases, and the junction held 18 bases outside the gene matches. This CDR3 has 18 residues. Per germline, CDR1 DFQATT and CDR2 SNEGSKA (reference sequence). DNA for the CDR3: TGCAGTGCCCGAGTTCATAGGGGACAGGGGGCGCGGGGAGAGACCCAGTACTTC. Protein product: CSARVHRGQGARGETQYF.

As to this clonotype: One end of the junction does not line up with germline, which may come from a read error. V gene TRBV6-2 or TRBV6-3 combines with J gene TRBJ2-5; D is unresolved. The germline V gene encodes CDR1 MNHEY and CDR2 SVGEGT. The CDR3 contains 15 residues. The CDR3: CASIRATQHDETQDF. The DNA of the CDR3 is TGTGCCAGCATAAGGGCGACACAGCACGACGAGACCCAGGACTTC.

The chain combines TRBV10-3 with TRBJ1-5; 9 nucleotides align to TRBD1. The trim removed 3 bases at V and 7 bases at J, leaving 7 bases unmatched. Germline lookup yields CDR1 ENHRY and CDR2 SYGVKD. The CDR3 sequence is 15 residues long. This CDR3 is CAISDSGTGTQPQHF. DNA of the CDR3: TGTGCCATCAGTGATAGTGGGACAGGGACCCAGCCCCAGCATTTT.

This chain links TRBV20-1 with TRBJ2-1; a possible D gene is TRBD1 (6 bases). The CDR3 is 17 residues long. CDR1 is DFQATT, CDR2 SNEGSKA, per germline (reference sequence). Trimming pared 0 bases from V and 0 bases from J, leaving 15 bases between. In nucleotides, the CDR3 is TGCAGTGCTAGAGACGATGGACAGTCGTCCTCCTACAATGAGCAGTTCTTC. Encoded protein: CSARDDGQSSSYNEQFF.

The chain couples TRBV9 to TRBJ2-2; 9 positions agree with TRBD1. Germline-derived CDR1 and CDR2 are SGDLS and YYNGEE. The V and J ends lost 0 bases and 4 bases, in that order; junction bases with no gene match: 10. The CDR3 sequence is 18 residues long. The CDR3 bases are TGTGCCAGCAGCGTAGCTGCCCCGGGACAGGGATTCACCGGGGAGCTGTTTTTT. Its protein is CASSVAAPGQGFTGELFF.